This entry lists 26 T cell receptor beta chains sequenced from one sample in a study of cytotoxic CD8 clonotypes in ibrutinib-treated CLL. Generated by immunoSEQ multiplex PCR, the TCRdb table keeps only in-frame clones and is missing some. The table includes around 70,000 clones, less than 95% detected once. This sample comprised PBMCs, obtained after 12 months of ibrutinib treatment. These receptors came from a human donor with chronic lymphocytic leukemia.

This chain uses TRBV27 with TRBJ1-2, with 7 bases matching TRBD1. Per the germline V gene, CDR1 is MNHEY and CDR2 is SMNVEV (reference sequence). Trimming took 3 bases from V and 5 from J; bases not matched to a gene: 6. The CDR3 totals 14 residues. The CDR3 region has the DNA TGTGCCAGCAGTTTGACAGGGTGGAGTTATGGCTACACCTTC. It specifies CASSLTGWSYGYTF.

This rearrangement joins TRBV5-1 to TRBJ1-1; the D gene is possibly TRBD1 (5 bases). This CDR3 is built from 14 residues. From germline, CDR1 is SGHRS and CDR2 YFSETQ. Deletions cut 3 bases from V and 1 base from J, with 10 bases between. As DNA, the CDR3 is TGCGCCAGCAGCTGGACAAATTCGAACACTGAAGCTTTCTTT. This sequence encodes CASSWTNSNTEAFF.

This chain links TRBV7-2 with TRBJ1-5; TRBD1 aligns across 7 bases. The germline gives CDR1 SGHTA, CDR2 FQGNSA. Losses at the gene ends were 6 bases for V and 4 bases for J; bases not matched to a gene: 9. This CDR3 has 15 amino acids. This CDR3 reads CASSSQGVNNQPQHF. Written as DNA, the CDR3 is TGTGCCAGCAGTTCGCAGGGGGTTAATAATCAGCCCCAGCATTTT.

The rearrangement uses TRBV9 and TRBJ2-1; D uncertain. V lost 5 bases and J 5 bases, leaving 14 bases between the germline ends. CDR1 and CDR2 (germline): SGDLS, YYNGEE. The CDR3 totals 14 residues. The CDR3 region has the DNA TGTGCCAGCAGTCGCTATGGAGCAGACAATGAGCAGTTCTTC. Protein product: CASSRYGADNEQFF.

The chain recombines TRBV29-1 with TRBJ1-1; D is possibly TRBD1 (6 bases). With 0 bases removed from V and 0 bases from J, the gap between germline ends came to 17 bases. CDR1 and CDR2 from the germline V gene are SQVTM and ANQGSEA. This CDR3 contains 17 residues. CDR3 protein: CSVEDPRGAFMNTEAFF. The CDR3 nucleotides are TGCAGCGTTGAAGATCCTCGGGGGGCCTTTATGAACACTGAAGCTTTCTTT.

The rearrangement links TRBV7-2 to TRBJ2-3, with D perhaps matching TRBD2 (5 bases). The CDR3 has 16 residues. V lost 0 bases, J lost 2 bases, and 12 bases lay in between. CDR1 is SGHTA and CDR2 is FQGNSA in the germline V gene. The CDR3: CASSLALGEITDTQYF. CDR3 sequence (DNA): TGTGCCAGCAGCTTAGCGCTCGGGGAGATCACAGATACGCAGTATTTT.

The chain recombines TRBV6-1 with TRBJ2-3; D may be TRBD1 (6 bases). The CDR3 length is 15 residues. CDR1 is MNHNS, CDR2 SASEGT, per germline. The V and J ends lost 5 bases and 4 bases respectively, with 16 bases between them. CDR3 nucleotide sequence: TGTGCCAGCAGTCCGGGACACCGGAGCCCAGATACGCAGTATTTT. This encodes CASSPGHRSPDTQYF.

The chain has TRBV7-8 and TRBJ1-5; 7 bases fit TRBD1. Per the germline V gene, CDR1 is SGHVS and CDR2 is FQNEAQ. The CDR3 has 19 amino acids. V lost 5 bases, J lost 5 bases, and 21 bases stayed unmatched. For the CDR3, the DNA is TGTGCCAGCAGCCCCCGAGGGACAGAATACTTCTTACGGGATCAGCCCCAGCATTTT. Its translation: CASSPRGTEYFLRDQPQHF.

This sequence joins TRBV19 and TRBJ2-4, with TRBD1 matching over 7 bases. CDR3 length equals 16 residues. Germline V gives CDR1 LNHDA, CDR2 SQIVND (reference sequence). V trimming: 7 bases; J trimming: 4 bases; junction bases outside the gene matches: 13. CDR3 in amino acids: CASNGPGQPQKNIQYF. The CDR3 coding sequence is TGTGCCAGTAACGGACCGGGACAGCCTCAAAAAAACATTCAGTACTTC.

V usage is TRBV6-5 and J usage is TRBJ1-1; D unclear. The CDR3 length is 13 residues. Germline V gene lookup returns CDR1 MNHEY and CDR2 SVGAGI. Trimming removed 5 bases at V and 0 bases at J, with 7 bases between. CDR3 amino acids: CASSPLMNTEAFF. In DNA form, the CDR3 reads TGTGCCAGCAGTCCGTTAATGAACACTGAAGCTTTCTTT.

This clone was observed a single time. V gene TRBV19 combines with J gene TRBJ2-3; perhaps D is TRBD1 or TRBD2 (6 bases each). Trimming left V 9 bases short and J 3 bases short, with 19 bases between. The CDR3 extends over 15 amino acids. Germline CDR1 reads LNHDA; CDR2 reads SQIVND (reference sequence). CDR3 in DNA: TGTGCCAGCTCTATGGGGGGCCTAATAACAGATACGCAGTATTTT. Residues: CASSMGGLITDTQYF.

J is TRBJ1-6 and V is TRBV12-5; D gene uncertain. The CDR3 loop spans 15 amino acids. Per the germline V gene, CDR1 is LGHNT and CDR2 is FRNRAP. V dropped 0 bases and J dropped 9 bases, with 12 bases sitting between them. The CDR3 loop is CASGLVGDQRSPLHF. CDR3 DNA: TGTGCTAGTGGTTTGGTTGGGGATCAACGTTCACCCCTCCACTTT.

The genes are TRBV9 and TRBJ2-7; TRBD2 agrees at 9 bases. The CDR3 has 17 amino acids. Trimming at V came to 4 bases and at J to 0 bases, leaving 11 bases not matched to a gene. Looked up from germline, CDR1 is SGDLS and CDR2 is YYNGEE. CDR3: CASSIRTSERYSYEQYF. In DNA form, the CDR3 reads TGTGCCAGCAGCATCCGGACTAGCGAAAGATACTCCTACGAGCAGTACTTC.

The CDR3 is CASSLASHRGQDQPQHF. As DNA, the CDR3 is TGTGCCAGCAGCTTGGCGAGTCACAGGGGGCAGGATCAGCCCCAGCATTTT. This chain joins TRBV5-6 and TRBJ1-5; 9 nucleotides line up with TRBD1. The CDR3 consists of 17 residues. Looked up from germline, CDR1 is SGHDT and CDR2 is YYEEEE. After removal of 0 bases from V and 5 bases from J, the junction contained 9 bases not matched to a gene.

This rearrangement joins TRBV4-2 to TRBJ2-3; the match to TRBD2 covers 9 bases. The CDR3 covers 15 residues. V gave up 6 bases and J gave up 3 bases; unmatched junction bases: 7. CDR1 LGHNA and CDR2 YNFKEQ come from the germline V gene. Here the CDR3 reads CASSRASGITDTQYF. DNA of the CDR3: TGTGCCAGCAGTAGGGCTAGCGGGATAACAGATACGCAGTATTTT.

J is TRBJ1-3 and V is TRBV5-1; D ambiguous. The CDR3 consists of 13 residues. CDR1 SGHRS and CDR2 YFSETQ come from the germline V gene. The V gene lost 1 base and the J gene lost 4 bases, with 6 bases spanning the gap. DNA for the CDR3: TGCGCCAGCAGCTTGAGGGAGGGAAACACCATATATTTT. Residues: CASSLREGNTIYF.

This rearrangement joins TRBV6-1 to TRBJ2-1, with D perhaps assigned TRBD1 or TRBD2 (6 bases each). Trimming pared 7 bases from V and 6 bases from J, leaving 19 bases between. The CDR3 consists of 15 residues. CDR1 is MNHNS and CDR2 is SASEGT in the germline V gene. The CDR3 loop is CASKKLAQGPNEQFF. DNA for the CDR3: TGTGCCAGCAAGAAACTAGCCCAGGGGCCCAATGAGCAGTTCTTC.

The chain employs TRBV7-2 and TRBJ2-5; D may be TRBD1 or TRBD2 (5 bases each). The CDR3 contains 13 residues. Trimming removed 5 bases from V and 2 bases from J, with 9 bases in between. CDR1 and CDR2 (germline): SGHTA, FQGNSA. The chain's CDR3 is CASSLGRQETQYF. Written as DNA, the CDR3 is TGTGCCAGCAGCCTGGGACGGCAAGAGACCCAGTACTTC.

Of note for this clone: Other DNA sequences in the sample encode the same CDR3. The chain couples TRBV19 to TRBJ2-7, with D possibly TRBD1 on 6 matching bases. The V end was cut by 1 base, the J end by 3 bases, with 10 bases between. This CDR3 spans 14 amino acids. CDR1 is LNHDA and CDR2 is SQIVND in the germline V gene (reference sequence). The CDR3 protein is CASSIGTVSYEQYF. The CDR3, as DNA: TGTGCCAGTAGTATAGGGACAGTAAGCTACGAGCAGTACTTC.

This chain links TRBV7-2 with TRBJ2-7; 8 positions match TRBD2. The CDR3 consists of 15 residues. V shed 3 bases, J shed 1 base, and the junction held 5 bases outside the gene matches. Germline V CDR1 and CDR2: SGHTA, FQGNSA. As DNA, the CDR3 is TGTGCCAGCAGCTTGCTAGCGGGCGAATCCTACGAGCAGTACTTC. Translating it yields CASSLLAGESYEQYF.

The gene calls are TRBV27 and TRBJ1-3; no definite D call. Trimming shortened V by 1 base and J by 3 bases, and 13 bases separated the two germline ends. Looked up from germline, CDR1 is MNHEY and CDR2 is SMNVEV (reference sequence). The CDR3 runs to 16 residues. For the CDR3, the DNA is TGTGCCAGCAGTTTATTGCGGGGTGACGGTGGAAACACCATATATTTT. It is translated as CASSLLRGDGGNTIYF.

This chain joins TRBV15 and TRBJ2-2, with 9 positions matching TRBD1. With V trimmed by 3 bases and J by 6 bases, 5 bases remained unmatched. This CDR3 has 15 amino acids. The germline CDR1 and CDR2 sequences are LNHNV and YYDKDF (reference sequence). The CDR3: CATSRKGTGSGELFF. CDR3 nucleotides: TGTGCCACCAGCAGGAAAGGGACAGGGTCCGGGGAGCTGTTTTTT.

This clone was detected only a few times. Written as DNA, the CDR3 is TGTGCCAGCAGTTCTGCCCGGGACAGAGTATCAGAGCCCCAGCATTTT. This sequence encodes CASSSARDRVSEPQHF. The chain links TRBV27 to TRBJ1-5; 7 nucleotides align to TRBD1. V lost 4 bases to trimming and J lost 8 bases; unmatched junction nucleotides: 14. Germline V gene sequence: CDR1 MNHEY, CDR2 SMNVEV (reference sequence). This CDR3 is built from 16 residues.

The J gene is TRBJ2-7, the V gene TRBV25-1; no clear D. V was clipped by 4 bases and J by 4 bases, with 8 bases between them. Per the germline V gene, CDR1 is MGHDK and CDR2 is SYGVNS. The CDR3 consists of 12 residues. DNA for the CDR3: TGTGCCAGCAGTGGAGACACATACGAGCAGTACTTC. Protein sequence: CASSGDTYEQYF.

The rearrangement uses TRBV7-2 and TRBJ2-3; 9 nucleotides align to TRBD1. V lost 5 bases and J lost 6; bases outside the gene matches: 6. The CDR3 extends over 14 amino acids. The germline CDR1 and CDR2 sequences are SGHTA and FQGNSA. CDR3 amino acids: CASSPDRGLDTQYF. Here the CDR3 DNA reads TGTGCCAGCAGCCCGGACAGGGGCCTGGATACGCAGTATTTT.

The chain combines TRBV2 with TRBJ2-2; D may correspond to TRBD1 or TRBD2 (5 bases each). The CDR3 sequence is 12 residues long. Germline CDR1 and CDR2: SNHLY and FYNNEI. The V end was cut by 6 bases, the J end by 10 bases, with 12 bases between. The CDR3, as DNA: TGTGCCAGCAGCCCCCGGGGCTTGGAGCTGTTTTTT. Protein product: CASSPRGLELFF.